This is a list of T cell receptor beta chains from one sample in a study of blood T cells in healthy people across ages. TCRdb independently ran MiXCR on the 5' RACE reads; one entry per CDR3 protein. The sample carries 600,000 to 800,000 distinct CDR3 sequences, roughly half recorded once. The sequenced material came from blood. The receptors here all came from a woman aged 80 or over in good health. Both conserved end residues are part of each CDR3. D genes are given only for firm matches. Expanded clones get a size class; other rows say once, few or many, or leave the size out.

d_gene,abundance,v_gene,j_gene,CDR3nt,CDR3aa
TRBD2,-,TRBV10-3,TRBJ2-3,TGTGCCATCAGCGAACTGGGAACAGGACTAGCGGGGTTAGATACGCAGTATTTT,CAISELGTGLAGLDTQYF
TRBD2,many,TRBV7-2,TRBJ2-1,TGTGCCAGCAGCCTGTGGACTAGCTCCAATGAGCAGTTCTTC,CASSLWTSSNEQFF
-,many,TRBV27,TRBJ2-1,TGTGCCAGCAGCACCCGCCTAGCGAACAATGAGCAGTTCTTC,CASSTRLANNEQFF
-,few,TRBV30,TRBJ1-1,TGTGCCTGGACCGACTCGAGAGGCTTTGCTTTCTTT,CAWTDSRGFAFF
TRBD2,-,TRBV18,TRBJ2-1,TGTGCCAGCTCACCTAGCGGGAGTGTCGATGAGCAGTTCTTC,CASSPSGSVDEQFF
-,-,TRBV15,TRBJ1-5,TGTGCCACCAGCAGCGGGACTGCATGGCAGCCCCAGCATTTT,CATSSGTAWQPQHF
-,many,TRBV20-1,TRBJ2-5,TGCAGTGCTGTAGGGCGGGAGACCCAGTACTTC,CSAVGRETQYF
TRBD1,-,TRBV7-2,TRBJ2-1,TGTGCCAGCAGCTTCGACAGGGGGCGTGAGAATGAGCAGTTCTTC,CASSFDRGRENEQFF
TRBD2,-,TRBV3-1,TRBJ2-1,TGTGCCAGCAGCCTCTCCAGGACTAGCTCCGATGAGCAGTTCTTC,CASSLSRTSSDEQFF
-,-,TRBV11-2,TRBJ1-1,TGTGCCAGCAGCCCTCTCTCGGCCCTGAACACTGAAGCTTTCTTT,CASSPLSALNTEAFF
-,few,TRBV20-1,TRBJ1-2,TGCAGTGCTACTCGACAGAGCCGTGGCTACACCTTC,CSATRQSRGYTF
TRBD2,many,TRBV7-2,TRBJ2-5,TGTGCCAGCAGCTTAGGGACTAGCATCGAGTCCCAGTACTTC,CASSLGTSIESQYF
-,-,TRBV4-1,TRBJ2-7,TGCGCCAGCAGCCAAGAAGTGCCCCCCGACCGAGAATCCTACGAGCAGTACTTC,CASSQEVPPDRESYEQYF
TRBD1,-,TRBV29-1,TRBJ2-1,TGCAGCGTTGAAGGGGGGGACAGGGTGAAGGACGATGAGCAGTTCTTC,CSVEGGDRVKDDEQFF
-,many,TRBV20-1,TRBJ2-5,TGCAGTGCTAGAGCCCCGGAAGAGACCCAGTACTTC,CSARAPEETQYF
-,many,TRBV5-1,TRBJ2-7,TGCGCCAGCAGCTATGCAGGACCTCGTGGGGAGTACTACGAGCAGTACTTC,CASSYAGPRGEYYEQYF
TRBD2,few,TRBV2,TRBJ2-7,TGTGCCAGCAGTGAATTCGGACTAGTAGTCGACGAGCAGTACTTC,CASSEFGLVVDEQYF
TRBD1,many,TRBV2,TRBJ1-2,TGTGCCGGTCTGGGACAGGGCAACTATGGCTACACCTTC,CAGLGQGNYGYTF
-,-,TRBV12-5,TRBJ2-2,TGTGCTAGTGGAGAACAGGGCAACGGGGAGCTGTTTTTT,CASGEQGNGELFF
-,many,TRBV6-5,TRBJ1-3,TGTGCCAGCAGTTACTCTAGGGACGCTGGAAACACCATATATTTT,CASSYSRDAGNTIYF